The entry that follows covers one T cell receptor beta chain sequence. The antigen is not known. This specimen belongs to a study of beta chain features in type 1 diabetes. cDNA synthesis used the whole RNA isolate, giving expressed TCRB sequences. The protocol was immunoSEQ multiplex PCR, while the TCRdb copy is restricted to in-frame clones and leaves out a portion. This table holds 20,000 to 30,000 clones, roughly 66% found once. Overall study results and limits: Type 1 diabetes patients showed a moderate but significant shortening of TCRB CDR3s in all four CD4+ subsets.

The sequence came from a man aged 18 to 30 with type 1 diabetes. The sequenced sample was Tregs from blood.

The CDR3 loop reads CASSSLRGAGYTF. The CDR3 DNA reads TGCGCCAGCAGCTCCCTACGGGGAGCAGGCTACACCTTC. The rearrangement links TRBV5-1 to TRBJ1-2; D is unclear. CDR3 length: 13 amino acids. Germline V CDR1 and CDR2: SGHRS, YFSETQ. Trimming took off 3 bases at V and 8 bases at J, with 14 bases between the two ends.